Below are 2 T cell receptor beta chains sequenced from a single sample in a study of T cell responses to AZD1222 COVID-19 vaccine. Measured with immunoSEQ multiplex PCR; TCRdb has only the in-frame clones, and not every one. This table has 150,000 to 200,000 clones, 85% to 90% appearing once. The sample here was peripheral blood, taken on day 0 of MenACWY control vaccination. The receptors stem from an adult in good health.

This chain links TRBV14 with TRBJ1-2, with D possibly matching TRBD1 (5 bases). The length of the CDR3 is 15 residues. Looked up from germline, CDR1 is SGHDN and CDR2 is FVKESK. V shed 1 base and J shed 9 bases, with 18 bases lying between them. The CDR3: CASSQGGRGLFSYTF. As DNA, the CDR3 is TGTGCCAGCAGCCAAGGGGGCAGAGGACTTTTTAGCTACACCTTC. Based on the CDR3 plus reference TRBV14 and TRBJ1-2, the full variable domain is EAGVTQFPSHSVIEKGQTVTLRCDPISGHDNLYWYRRVMGKEIKFLLHFVKESKQDESGMPNNRFLAERTGGTYSTLKVQPAELEDSGVYFCASSQGGRGLFSYTFGSGTRLTVV.

The rearrangement links TRBV7-6 to TRBJ2-2; possibly TRBD2 for D (6 bases). Trimming removed 1 base from V and 2 bases from J, with 11 bases in between. Per the germline V gene, CDR1 is SGHVS and CDR2 is FNYEAQ. The CDR3 has 16 residues. This chain's CDR3 is CASSLVAGPNTGELFF. Written as DNA, the CDR3 is TGTGCCAGCAGCTTAGTGGCGGGACCAAACACCGGGGAGCTGTTTTTT.